This T cell receptor beta chain came from a study of Ad26.COV2.S vaccination and SARS-CoV-2 variants. Overall study findings and caveats: Individuals receiving vaccine had higher spike-specific TCR breadth than placebo recipients did.

Germline V CDR1 and CDR2: SGHNT, YYREEE (reference sequence). The CDR3 runs to 16 residues. Trimming cost V 0 bases and J 4 bases; bases outside gene matches: 4. TCRdb's table, derived via immunoSEQ multiplex PCR, lists solely in-frame clones and lacks some. Among roughly 680,000 clones listed, roughly 90% were seen once. The treatment here: around 19 received Ad26.COV2.S at low or high dose, single or two shots; about 5 received placebo; per-sample allocation not given. Sampling took place 63 days after the first vaccine or placebo injection. A Boston donor was an adult aged 18-55 years. This clone was picked up one time. Antigen specificity is unknown.

V is TRBV5-4 and J is TRBJ2-2; 9 positions agree with TRBD1. This sequence was found in a person aged 18-60 years who received the Ad26.COV2.S COVID-19 vaccine or a placebo. Specimen: peripheral blood, collected in a trial of Ad26.COV2.S vaccine versus placebo. The CDR3 region is CASSLGTGEFTGELFF. Here the CDR3 DNA reads TGTGCCAGCAGCTTGGGGACAGGGGAATTCACCGGGGAGCTGTTTTTT.